These T cell receptor beta chains were read from a single sample in a study of brain T cells in children with intractable seizures. The table came from immunoSEQ multiplex PCR; TCRdb's copy has only in-frame clones and leaves some out. The sample contains 70,000 to 85,000 clones, about 90% of which appear only once. The starting material was peripheral blood, obtained at surgery. The source of these receptors is a girl aged 2-10 years with Rasmussen encephalitis and intractable seizures. CDR3s include the opening cysteine and the closing phenylalanine or tryptophan. D genes are given only for firm matches. Only part of the rows carry a size: once, few, many, or a class if the clone is expanded.

>TRBV5-6|.|.|TRBJ2-5
TGTGCCAGCAGGGACGGCCAAGAGACCCAGTACTTC
CASRDGQETQYF
>TRBV27|.|.|TRBJ2-7
TGTGCCAGCAGTAGGGGCTACGAGCAGTACTTC
CASSRGYEQYF
>TRBV4-1|.|.|TRBJ1-2
TGCGCCAGCAGCCAATCCCGGCCCAGGGTTCGTGGCTACACCTTC
CASSQSRPRVRGYTF
>TRBV27|.|TRBD2|TRBJ2-3
TGTGCCAGCAGTTTAGCATCTAGCGGAGGGGATACGCAGTATTTT
CASSLASSGGDTQYF
>TRBV7-2|.|TRBD1|TRBJ2-1
TGTGCCAGCAGCTTGTTACAGGGGATGGATGAGCAGTTCTTC
CASSLLQGMDEQFF
>TRBV2|.|TRBD1|TRBJ2-5
TGTGCCAGCAGTCGGGACAGGGGGGAGACCCAGTACTTC
CASSRDRGETQYF
>TRBV27|.|.|TRBJ2-7
TGTGCCAGCAGTTCTGACGACAGGCCATACGAGCAGTACTTC
CASSSDDRPYEQYF
>TRBV29-1|.|TRBD2|TRBJ2-1
TGCAGCGTTTCCGGGACTAGCCCCGCGACTAGTAATGAGCAGTTCTTC
CSVSGTSPATSNEQFF
>TRBV10-3|.|TRBD1|TRBJ2-7
TGTGCCACTGGGGGATTCGGGACAGCCTCCTACGAGCAGTACTTC
CATGGFGTASYEQYF
>TRBV23-1|.|.|TRBJ1-5
TGCGCCAGCAGTCAAAAGCCAGGGCGCCATCAGCCCCAGCATTTT
CASSQKPGRHQPQHF
>TRBV19|.|.|TRBJ1-1
TGTGCCAGTAGTACTCCAACCCGGCCTAGGACCCCTAACACTGAAGCTTTCTTT
CASSTPTRPRTPNTEAFF
>TRBV30|.|.|TRBJ1-1
TGTGCCTGGAGTTACGAGCCCATGAACACTGAAGCTTTCTTT
CAWSYEPMNTEAFF
>TRBV6-5|.|TRBD1|TRBJ2-3
TGTGCCAGCAGGGACAGGGCAATAGATGGTACGCAGTATTTT
CASRDRAIDGTQYF
>TRBV4-1|.|.|TRBJ1-4
TGCGCCAGCAGCCGTCCCGCTTCAGATTGGGGTCAGGATGCAACTAATGAAAAACTGTTTTTT
CASSRPASDWGQDATNEKLFF
>TRBV12-3/TRBV12-4|.|.|TRBJ1-1
TGTGCCAGCAGTGGAGACAGCCGTTGGGCTTTCTTT
CASSGDSRWAFF
>TRBV3-1/TRBV3-2|.|.|TRBJ1-6
TGTGCCAGCAGCCAAGACCGCTCCTATAATTCACCCCTCCACTTT
CASSQDRSYNSPLHF
>TRBV5-6|once|.|TRBJ2-7
TGTGCCAGCAGCTTTGGGACCTCGGACGGCGAGCAGTACTTC
CASSFGTSDGEQYF
>TRBV18|.|TRBD2|TRBJ2-6
TGTGCCAGCTCACCCGGCGGGGGGCCTGCCCCTGGGGCCAACGTCCTGACTTTC
CASSPGGGPAPGANVLTF
>TRBV19|.|TRBD1|TRBJ1-4
TGTCCACACACCAGGGGGTCTTTGAATGAAAAACTGTTTTTT
CPHTRGSLNEKLFF
>TRBV25-1|.|.|TRBJ2-1
TGTGCCAGCAGTGATCATAACTATAGGAGTGAGCAGTTCTTC
CASSDHNYRSEQFF
>TRBV2|.|TRBD1|TRBJ1-1
TGTGCCAGCAGTGAATTTGGACAGGGGTGGGGTATGAACACTGAAGCTTTCTTT
CASSEFGQGWGMNTEAFF
>TRBV5-4|few|.|TRBJ2-7
TGTGCCAGCAGCCGGATCGGGCAAACTTACGAGCAGTACTTC
CASSRIGQTYEQYF
>TRBV27|.|.|TRBJ2-5
TGTGCCAGCAGTTTATCGGGACTCCTAGGAGAGACCCAGTACTTC
CASSLSGLLGETQYF
>TRBV5-1|.|.|TRBJ2-7
TGCGCCAGCAGCTTGGGGGACCCAAGCACTTACGAGCAGTACTTC
CASSLGDPSTYEQYF
>TRBV19|.|.|TRBJ2-7
TGTGCCAGTAGTATAGATGAGGAATCCGAGCAGTACTTC
CASSIDEESEQYF
>TRBV7-3|.|TRBD2|TRBJ2-4
TGTGCCAGCAGCTCTCCTAGCGGACTAGCCAAAAACATTCAGTACTTC
CASSSPSGLAKNIQYF
>TRBV4-2|.|.|TRBJ1-6
TGTGCCAGCAGCCAAGATGTTGGGCAGGGAACCTGGGAAACCCTCCACTTT
CASSQDVGQGTWETLHF
>TRBV7-9|.|TRBD1|TRBJ2-1
TGTGCCAGCAGCTTACCGGGACAGGTTACCTACAATGAGCAGTTCTTC
CASSLPGQVTYNEQFF
>TRBV25-1|.|.|TRBJ2-2
TGTGCCAATGGGGTTAGGGGTCCCGCGAACACCGGGGAGCTGTTTTTT
CANGVRGPANTGELFF
>TRBV9|.|.|TRBJ2-2
TGTGCCAGCAGCGTCCAGGGACACAACACCGGGGAGCTGTTTTTT
CASSVQGHNTGELFF
>TRBV18|.|TRBD2|TRBJ2-2
TGTGCCAGCTCACCAGGCGGGGGAAACACCGGGGAGCTGTTTTTT
CASSPGGGNTGELFF
>TRBV6-1|.|.|TRBJ1-1
TGTGCCAGCAGTGAAGCTAGGGAGACCCGAGCTTTCTTT
CASSEARETRAFF
>TRBV18|.|.|TRBJ1-2
TGTGCCAGCTCACCCGGCTTGGGGTATGGCTACACCTTC
CASSPGLGYGYTF
>TRBV9|.|TRBD2|TRBJ2-5
TGTGCCAGCAGCGTAGACCCCCTAGCGGGGGTGCAAGAGACCCAGTACTTC
CASSVDPLAGVQETQYF
>TRBV2|.|TRBD1|TRBJ2-5
TGTGCCAGCAGTGCTTTGGGGACAGTACAAGAGACCCAGTACTTC
CASSALGTVQETQYF
>TRBV11-2|.|TRBD2|TRBJ2-3
TGTGCCAGCAGCTCCCTAGCGGGGGGGCCAACAGATACGCAGTATTTT
CASSSLAGGPTDTQYF
>TRBV5-4|.|.|TRBJ2-7
TGTGCCAGCAGCTTGGGCGACAACTCCTACGAGCAGTACTTC
CASSLGDNSYEQYF
>TRBV19|.|.|TRBJ2-7
TGTGCCAGTAGTGACCCAAACACTTTCTACGAGCAGTACTTC
CASSDPNTFYEQYF
>TRBV13|.|.|TRBJ2-7
TGTGCCAGCAGCTTATGGGGTCGTACCTACGAGCAGTACTTC
CASSLWGRTYEQYF
>TRBV6-1|.|.|TRBJ2-1
TGTGCCAGCAGTGATTTAAGCTCCTACAATGAGCAGTTCTTC
CASSDLSSYNEQFF
>TRBV21-1|once|.|TRBJ1-2
TGTGCCAGCAGCGGGCGCGGGACAGGGCCACCTAACTATGGCTACACCTTC
CASSGRGTGPPNYGYTF
>TRBV7-6|few|.|TRBJ1-5
TGTGCCAGCAGCTTGGAGGGCTTGGGCAATCAGCCCCAGCATTTT
CASSLEGLGNQPQHF
>TRBV28|.|.|TRBJ1-2
TGTGCCAGCACTCCTAGTGGGATAGGCGGCTACACCTTC
CASTPSGIGGYTF
>TRBV19|many|.|TRBJ2-3
TGTGCCAGTAGTATACAAGGAGGGAGAGGGGGTGATACGCAGTATTTT
CASSIQGGRGGDTQYF
>TRBV24-1|.|TRBD1|TRBJ2-3
TGTGCCACCAGTGATCCCGGGACAGGGAACACAGATACGCAGTATTTT
CATSDPGTGNTDTQYF
>TRBV6-5|.|.|TRBJ2-6
TGTGCCAGCAGTTACTCTGGGGCCAACGTCCTGACTTTC
CASSYSGANVLTF
>TRBV3-1/TRBV3-2|.|.|TRBJ1-4
TGTGCCAGCAGCCAAGAAGTCTACGGGTCTAATGAAAAACTGTTTTTT
CASSQEVYGSNEKLFF
>TRBV29-1|.|TRBD1|TRBJ1-1
TGCAGCGTTGGATACTTGGACAGGGGAGGAGCTGAAGCTTTCTTT
CSVGYLDRGGAEAFF
>TRBV3-1/TRBV3-2|.|.|TRBJ2-1
TGTGCCAGCAGCCAACGGGGGGCCTCCTACAATGAGCAGTTCTTC
CASSQRGASYNEQFF
>TRBV5-4|.|TRBD1|TRBJ1-1
TGTGCCAGCAACCTTGGTGGACAGGTGAGCACTGAAGCTTTCTTT
CASNLGGQVSTEAFF